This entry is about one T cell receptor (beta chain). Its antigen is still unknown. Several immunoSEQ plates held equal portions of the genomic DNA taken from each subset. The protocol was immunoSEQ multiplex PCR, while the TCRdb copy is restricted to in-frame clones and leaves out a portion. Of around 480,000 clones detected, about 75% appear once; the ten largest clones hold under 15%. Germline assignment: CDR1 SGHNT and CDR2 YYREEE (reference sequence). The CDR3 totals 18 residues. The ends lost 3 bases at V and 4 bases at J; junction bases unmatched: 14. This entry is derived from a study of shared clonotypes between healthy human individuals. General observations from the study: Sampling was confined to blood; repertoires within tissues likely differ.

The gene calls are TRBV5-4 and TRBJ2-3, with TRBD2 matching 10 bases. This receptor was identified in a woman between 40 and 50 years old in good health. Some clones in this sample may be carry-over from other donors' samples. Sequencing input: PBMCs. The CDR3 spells CASSWTRVTAGGADTQYF. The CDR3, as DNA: TGTGCCAGCAGCTGGACACGTGTAACAGCGGGAGGGGCAGATACGCAGTATTTT.